These 18 T cell receptor beta chains were all obtained from the same sample, sequenced in a study of blood T cell repertoires in COVID-19. TCRdb keeps only in-frame clones here, not all; method: immunoSEQ multiplex PCR. The sample consists of fewer than 300,000 clones, approximately 90% of them appearing once. The sequencing sample was made of peripheral blood. These TCRs come from a man aged 45 to 65 with COVID-19, enrolled during active disease.

V gene TRBV5-1 combines with J gene TRBJ1-1, with D unresolved. The CDR3 is made up of 15 amino acids. Germline assignment: CDR1 SGHRS and CDR2 YFSETQ. V lost 2 bases, J lost 3 bases, and 14 bases lay in between. The CDR3 region is CASSLSTQAHTEAFF. CDR3 bases: TGCGCCAGCAGCTTATCAACGCAGGCCCACACTGAAGCTTTCTTT.

In this sample, this clone turned up once. The chain has TRBV7-8 and TRBJ2-1, with 9 bases fitting TRBD2. Germline values: CDR1 SGHVS, CDR2 FQNEAQ. Germline trimming cut 2 bases from V and 7 bases from J; bases unmatched to any gene: 15. The CDR3 is made up of 18 amino acids. The CDR3 spells CASSLTRLPAGGGNEQFF. DNA for the CDR3: TGTGCCAGCAGCTTAACCAGACTCCCAGCGGGAGGTGGAAATGAGCAGTTCTTC.

The V call is TRBV10-3, the J call TRBJ2-3; possible D gene TRBD1, 5 bases. This CDR3 has 15 residues. CDR1 is ENHRY, CDR2 SYGVKD, per germline. V was shortened by 11 bases and J by 1 base, with 19 bases between the two germline ends. DNA of the CDR3: TGTGCCGCCCTAGGGGCGGTTCAAGGCACAGATACGCAGTATTTT. It yields the protein CAALGAVQGTDTQYF.

The chain is built from TRBV5-6 and TRBJ1-2; TRBD1 is a possible D gene (6 bases). Germline V gene data show CDR1 as SGHDT and CDR2 as YYEEEE. The ends were cut back, 3 bases at V and 8 bases at J, with 11 bases in the middle. This CDR3 is built from 12 residues. The CDR3 region is CASSWAGVGYTF. For the CDR3, the DNA is TGTGCCAGCAGCTGGGCAGGGGTGGGCTACACCTTC. Full variable domain (missing parts from reference TRBV5-6 and TRBJ1-2): DAGVTQSPTHLIKTRGQQVTLRCSPKSGHDTVSWYQQALGQGPQFIFQYYEEEERQRGNFPDRFSGHQFPNYSSELNVNALLLGDSALYLCASSWAGVGYTFGSGTRLTVV.

This chain links TRBV6-5 with TRBJ1-2; 8 bases map to TRBD1. The CDR3 extends over 13 amino acids. J gave up 4 bases and V 8 bases, and 6 bases lay outside the gene matches. Per the germline V gene, CDR1 is MNHEY and CDR2 is SVGAGI. The CDR3 DNA reads as TGTGCCAGCCCAGGGGGCAGGGCCTATGGCTACACCTTC. This encodes CASPGGRAYGYTF.

The chain recombines TRBV27 with TRBJ2-1; 14 bases agree with TRBD2. The germline gives CDR1 MNHEY, CDR2 SMNVEV (reference sequence). The V gene end was trimmed by 5 bases and the J gene end by 10 bases; junction bases not matched to a gene: 10. The CDR3 runs 16 residues. In DNA, the CDR3 is TGTGCCAGCAGTACACGACTAGCGGGAGGGCCAGGGGAGCAGTTCTTC. Amino acids: CASSTRLAGGPGEQFF.

V usage is TRBV19 and J usage is TRBJ2-3, with D perhaps matching TRBD2 (6 bases). CDR3 length: 15 amino acids. The germline V gene has CDR1 LNHDA and CDR2 SQIVND (reference sequence). V was pared by 4 bases and J by 2 bases, with 13 bases between. CDR3 in DNA: TGTGCCAGTAGTAGAATGGCGGGACCCACAGATACGCAGTATTTT. This translates into CASSRMAGPTDTQYF.

The genes are TRBV15 and TRBJ1-6, with 11 bases that match TRBD1. V gave up 4 bases and J gave up 9 bases; unmatched junction bases: 8. This CDR3 has 16 amino acids. Germline V gene sequence: CDR1 LNHNV, CDR2 YYDKDF (reference sequence). CDR3 protein: CATSTYPGTGGSPLHF. The CDR3 DNA is TGTGCCACCAGCACTTACCCCGGGACAGGGGGTTCACCCCTCCACTTT. The whole variable domain, remainder taken from reference TRBV15 and TRBJ1-6, is DAMVIQNPRYQVTQFGKPVTLSCSQTLNHNVMYWYQQKSSQAPKLLFHYYDKDFNNEADTPDNFQSRRPNTSFCFLDIRSPGLGDTAMYLCATSTYPGTGGSPLHFGNGTRLTVT.

The chain couples TRBV29-1 to TRBJ2-1; 7 positions agree with TRBD2. Per the germline V gene, CDR1 is SQVTM and CDR2 is ANQGSEA. The CDR3 covers 14 residues. Losses at the gene ends were 4 bases for V and 7 bases for J; bases not matched to a gene: 10. CDR3 residues: CSVVPSGPGNEQFF. CDR3 in DNA: TGCAGCGTTGTGCCTAGCGGCCCGGGAAATGAGCAGTTCTTC.

J is TRBJ2-1 and V is TRBV29-1, with TRBD1 as a possible D gene (5 bases). The CDR3 sequence is 12 residues long. Trimming cost V 6 bases and J 4 bases, with 10 bases left between them. In germline, CDR1 is SQVTM, CDR2 ANQGSEA. The CDR3 is CSVRREYNEQFF. The DNA of the CDR3 is TGCAGCGTCCGCAGGGAATACAATGAGCAGTTCTTC.

The chain uses TRBV27 and TRBJ2-1; D is ambiguous. The CDR3 covers 14 residues. Germline V gives CDR1 MNHEY, CDR2 SMNVEV (reference sequence). V shed 5 bases and J shed 0 bases, with 8 bases lying between them. CDR3 coding DNA: TGTGCCAGCAGTCATAAGAGCTCCTACAATGAGCAGTTCTTC. This encodes CASSHKSSYNEQFF.

The chain has TRBV18 and TRBJ1-1; weak D call: TRBD1 (6 bases). CDR3 size: 17 residues. V lost 2 bases and J lost 4, with 20 bases in between. Germline loops: CDR1 KGHSH, CDR2 LQKENI. Written as DNA, the CDR3 is TGTGCCAGCTCACCAAAACAGGGCCGTCCGGGTGGCACTGAAGCTTTCTTT. This encodes CASSPKQGRPGGTEAFF.

This clone was seen just once. This chain connects TRBV5-4 to TRBJ1-2, with 8 positions matching TRBD1. Germline V gene sequence: CDR1 SGHNT, CDR2 YYREEE (reference sequence). The junction had 3 bases not matched to a gene; V was cut back by 1 base and J by 7 bases. The CDR3 length is 13 residues. The CDR3 reads CASSLQGAGGYTF. The CDR3 DNA is TGTGCCAGCAGCTTGCAGGGGGCGGGTGGCTACACCTTC.

The rearrangement links TRBV6-5 to TRBJ1-2, with a tentative D call TRBD1 (6 bases). CDR3 length equals 14 residues. V was shortened by 8 bases and J by 2 bases, with 15 bases between the two germline ends. Germline V gene sequence: CDR1 MNHEY, CDR2 SVGAGI. The CDR3 DNA sequence: TGTGCCAGCGGATCTTGGACAGAGAACTATGGCTACACCTTC. Its protein is CASGSWTENYGYTF.

The rearrangement uses TRBV9 and TRBJ1-6; tentative D call: TRBD1 (5 bases). V lost 0 bases and J 5 bases, leaving 18 bases between the germline ends. The germline CDR1 and CDR2 sequences are SGDLS and YYNGEE. The CDR3 covers 18 residues. The CDR3 region has the DNA TGTGCCAGCAGCGTAGGCCCACGGGGGAGTACGGATAATTCACCCCTCCACTTT. It translates to CASSVGPRGSTDNSPLHF.

The chain recombines TRBV29-1 with TRBJ1-1; D not resolved. The CDR3 totals 14 residues. Trimming took 2 bases from V and 4 from J, leaving 14 bases between them. CDR1 SQVTM and CDR2 ANQGSEA come from the germline V gene. The CDR3 reads CSVELEKPITEAFF. The CDR3 nucleotides read TGCAGCGTTGAATTAGAGAAGCCGATCACTGAAGCTTTCTTT.

The V call is TRBV6-6, the J call TRBJ1-1; the D gene is possibly TRBD1 (5 bases). CDR3 length: 15 amino acids. The ends were cut back, 2 bases at V and 1 base at J, with 11 bases in the middle. The V gene's germline CDR1 is MNHNY and CDR2 SVGAGI (reference sequence). The CDR3 spells CASSYRSQGNTEAFF. CDR3 bases: TGTGCCAGCAGTTACAGAAGTCAGGGGAACACTGAAGCTTTCTTT.

V usage is TRBV5-6 and J usage is TRBJ2-7, with 9 positions matching TRBD1. The CDR3 consists of 13 residues. The V and J ends lost 3 bases and 7 bases, in that order; junction bases with no gene match: 5. Looked up from germline, CDR1 is SGHDT and CDR2 is YYEEEE. In DNA form, the CDR3 reads TGTGCCAGCAGCTGGACAGGGGTTGGTGAGCAGTACTTC. It codes for CASSWTGVGEQYF.